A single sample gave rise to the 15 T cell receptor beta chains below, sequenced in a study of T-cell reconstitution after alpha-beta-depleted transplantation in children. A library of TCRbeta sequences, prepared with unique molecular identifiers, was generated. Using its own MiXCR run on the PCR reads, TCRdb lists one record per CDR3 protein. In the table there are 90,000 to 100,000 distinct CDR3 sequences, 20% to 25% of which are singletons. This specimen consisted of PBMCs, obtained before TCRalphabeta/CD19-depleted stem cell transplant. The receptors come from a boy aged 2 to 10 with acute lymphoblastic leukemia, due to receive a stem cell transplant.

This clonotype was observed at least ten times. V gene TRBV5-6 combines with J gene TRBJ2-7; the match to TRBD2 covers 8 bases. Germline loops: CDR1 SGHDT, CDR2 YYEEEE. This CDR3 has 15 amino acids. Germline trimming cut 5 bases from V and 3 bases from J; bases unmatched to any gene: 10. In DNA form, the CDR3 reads TGTGCCAGCAGTTTACTTAGACGGGAGGGCTACGAGCAGTACTTC. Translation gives CASSLLRREGYEQYF.

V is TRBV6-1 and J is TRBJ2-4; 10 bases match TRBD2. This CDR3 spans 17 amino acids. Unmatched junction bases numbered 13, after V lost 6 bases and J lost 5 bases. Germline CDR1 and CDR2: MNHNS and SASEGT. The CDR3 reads CASSTGTSALRENIQYF. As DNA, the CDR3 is TGTGCCAGCAGCACCGGGACTAGCGCTTTGAGGGAAAACATTCAGTACTTC.

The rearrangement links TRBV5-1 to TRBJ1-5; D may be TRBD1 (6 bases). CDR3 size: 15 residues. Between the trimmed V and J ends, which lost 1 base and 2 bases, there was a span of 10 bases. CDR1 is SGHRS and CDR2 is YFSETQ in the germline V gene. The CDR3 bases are TGCGCCAGCAGCTTGACAGGGTCGGGCAATCAGCCCCAGCATTTT. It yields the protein CASSLTGSGNQPQHF.

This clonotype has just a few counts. The CDR3 nucleotides are TGTGCCAGCAGCAAAGCGCTCCGGGGATGCCCCAGTACTGAAGCTTTCTTT. It yields the protein CASSKALRGCPSTEAFF. The chain carries TRBV21-1 and TRBJ1-1; the table's D call of TRBD1 was not tested on the DNA. TRBV21-1 is a pseudogene. The CDR3 consists of 17 residues.

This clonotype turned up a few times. CDR3 in DNA: TGCAGTGCTAGAGCCCACATGAACACTGAAGCTTTCTTT. Translation gives CSARAHMNTEAFF. V usage is TRBV20-1 and J usage is TRBJ1-1; D unclear. The V gene lost 1 base and the J gene lost 0 bases, with 6 bases spanning the gap. Per the germline V gene, CDR1 is DFQATT and CDR2 is SNEGSKA (reference sequence). CDR3 size: 13 residues.

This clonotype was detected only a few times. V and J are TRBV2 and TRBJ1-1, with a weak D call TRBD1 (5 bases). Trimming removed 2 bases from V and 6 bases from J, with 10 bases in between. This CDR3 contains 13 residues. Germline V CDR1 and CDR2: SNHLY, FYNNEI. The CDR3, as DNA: TGTGCCAGCAGTGAATGGGGGGGACCTGAAGCTTTCTTT. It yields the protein CASSEWGGPEAFF.

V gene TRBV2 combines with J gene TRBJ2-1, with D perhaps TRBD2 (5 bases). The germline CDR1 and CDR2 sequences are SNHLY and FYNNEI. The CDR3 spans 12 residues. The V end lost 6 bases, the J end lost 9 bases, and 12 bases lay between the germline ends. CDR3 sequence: CASREELSEQFF. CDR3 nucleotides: TGTGCCAGCAGGGAGGAACTTAGTGAGCAGTTCTTC.

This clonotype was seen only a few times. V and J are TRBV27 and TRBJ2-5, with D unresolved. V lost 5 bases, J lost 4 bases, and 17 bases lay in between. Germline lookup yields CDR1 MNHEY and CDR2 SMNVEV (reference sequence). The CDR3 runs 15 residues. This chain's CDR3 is CASSPTRLAGETQYF. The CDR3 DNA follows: TGTGCCAGCAGTCCAACCCGACTCGCTGGAGAGACCCAGTACTTC.

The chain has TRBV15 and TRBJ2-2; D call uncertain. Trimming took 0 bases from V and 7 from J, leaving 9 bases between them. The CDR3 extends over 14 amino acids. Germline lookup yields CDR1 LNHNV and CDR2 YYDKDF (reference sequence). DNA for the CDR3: TGTGCCACCAGCAGAGAATATGCAAACGGGGAGCTGTTTTTT. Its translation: CATSREYANGELFF.

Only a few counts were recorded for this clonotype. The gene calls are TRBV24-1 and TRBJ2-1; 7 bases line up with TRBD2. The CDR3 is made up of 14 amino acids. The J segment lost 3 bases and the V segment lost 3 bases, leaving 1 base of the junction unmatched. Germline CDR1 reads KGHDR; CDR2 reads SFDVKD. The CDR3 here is CATSDSGDYNEQFF. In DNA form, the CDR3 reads TGTGCCACCAGTGATAGCGGGGACTACAATGAGCAGTTCTTC.

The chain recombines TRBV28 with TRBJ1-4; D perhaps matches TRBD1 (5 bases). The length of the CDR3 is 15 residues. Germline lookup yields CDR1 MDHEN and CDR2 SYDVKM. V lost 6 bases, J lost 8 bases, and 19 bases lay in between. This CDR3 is CASSPVGQTSEKLFF. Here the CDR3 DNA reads TGTGCCAGCAGCCCGGTGGGGCAGACAAGCGAAAAACTGTTTTTT.

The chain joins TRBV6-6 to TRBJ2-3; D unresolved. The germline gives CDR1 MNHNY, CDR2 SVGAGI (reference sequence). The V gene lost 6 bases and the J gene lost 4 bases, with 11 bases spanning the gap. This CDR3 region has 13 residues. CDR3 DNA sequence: TGTGCCAGCAGCCCAGTTGCCTCAGATACGCAGTATTTT. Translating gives CASSPVASDTQYF.

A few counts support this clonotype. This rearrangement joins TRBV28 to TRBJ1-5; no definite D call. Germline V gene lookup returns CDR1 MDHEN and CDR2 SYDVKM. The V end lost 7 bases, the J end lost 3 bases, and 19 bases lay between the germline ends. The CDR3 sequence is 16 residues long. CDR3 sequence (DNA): TGTGCCAGCAAACCTCCTTCGGGCAGACTCAATCAGCCCCAGCATTTT. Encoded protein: CASKPPSGRLNQPQHF.

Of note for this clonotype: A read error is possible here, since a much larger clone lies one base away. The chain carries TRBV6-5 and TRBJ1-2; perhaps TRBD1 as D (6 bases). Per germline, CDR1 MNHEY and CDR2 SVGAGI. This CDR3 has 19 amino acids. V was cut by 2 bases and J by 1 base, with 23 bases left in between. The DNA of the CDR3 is TGTGCCAGCAGTTACCAAGTCATTGGCCCCGGGGGCTATAACTATGGCTACACCTTC. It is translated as CASSYQVIGPGGYNYGYTF.

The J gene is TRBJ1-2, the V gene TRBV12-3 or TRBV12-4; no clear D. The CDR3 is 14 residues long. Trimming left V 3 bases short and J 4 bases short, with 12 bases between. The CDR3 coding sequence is TGTGCCAGCAGTTTTGGTTCCCATTCCTATGGCTACACCTTC. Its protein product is CASSFGSHSYGYTF.